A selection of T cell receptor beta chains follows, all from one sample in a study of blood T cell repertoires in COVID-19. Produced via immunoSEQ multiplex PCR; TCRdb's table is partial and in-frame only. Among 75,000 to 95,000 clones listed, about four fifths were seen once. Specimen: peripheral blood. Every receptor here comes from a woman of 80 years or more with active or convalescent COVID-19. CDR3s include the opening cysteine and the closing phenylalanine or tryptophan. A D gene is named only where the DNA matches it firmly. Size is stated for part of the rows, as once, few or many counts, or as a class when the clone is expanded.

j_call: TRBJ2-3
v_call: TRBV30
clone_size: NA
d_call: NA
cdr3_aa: CAWNLRFGTQYF
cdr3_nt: TGTGCCTGGAATCTACGGTTTGGTACGCAGTATTTT

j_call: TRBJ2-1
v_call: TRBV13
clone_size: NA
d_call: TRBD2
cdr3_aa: CASRASGGPLSLSYNEQFF
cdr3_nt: TGTGCCAGCAGAGCTAGCGGGGGGCCCCTATCCCTCTCCTACAATGAGCAGTTCTTC

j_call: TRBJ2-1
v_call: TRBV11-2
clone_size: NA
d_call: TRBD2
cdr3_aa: CASSAGTSPIFNEQFF
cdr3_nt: TGTGCCAGCAGCGCCGGGACTAGTCCTATATTCAATGAGCAGTTCTTC

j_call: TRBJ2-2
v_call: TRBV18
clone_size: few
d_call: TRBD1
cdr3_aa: CASSPRTGKAGELFF
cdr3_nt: TGTGCCAGCTCACCGAGGACAGGGAAGGCCGGGGAGCTGTTTTTT

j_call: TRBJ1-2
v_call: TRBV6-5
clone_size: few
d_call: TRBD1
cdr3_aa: CASTRGTGGYGYTF
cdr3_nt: TGTGCCAGCACTCGCGGCACAGGGGGTTATGGCTACACCTTC

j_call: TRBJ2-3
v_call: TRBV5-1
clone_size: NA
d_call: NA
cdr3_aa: CASSLVAGRNTDTQYF
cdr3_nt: TGCGCCAGCAGCTTGGTTGCAGGGAGGAACACAGATACGCAGTATTTT

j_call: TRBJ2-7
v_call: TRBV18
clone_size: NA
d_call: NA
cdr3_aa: CASSLSGLRGYEQYF
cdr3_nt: TGTGCCAGCTCACTTTCGGGACTGAGGGGCTACGAGCAGTACTTC

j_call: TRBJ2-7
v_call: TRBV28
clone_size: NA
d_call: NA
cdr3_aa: CAISQGSIYEQYF
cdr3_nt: TGTGCCATTTCACAGGGATCTATCTACGAGCAGTACTTC

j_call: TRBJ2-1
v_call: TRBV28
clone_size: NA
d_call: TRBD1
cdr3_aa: CASSYPRTGTDNEQFF
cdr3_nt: TGTGCCAGCAGCTATCCAAGGACAGGGACAGACAATGAGCAGTTCTTC

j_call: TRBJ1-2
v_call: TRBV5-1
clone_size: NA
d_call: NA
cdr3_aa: CASRSQDKPDYGYTF
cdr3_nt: TGCGCCAGCAGGTCTCAGGACAAACCAGACTATGGCTACACCTTC

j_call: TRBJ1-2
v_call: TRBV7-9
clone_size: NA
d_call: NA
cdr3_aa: CASTRGTIGYGYTF
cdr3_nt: TGTGCCAGCACCCGAGGGACAATCGGTTATGGCTACACCTTC

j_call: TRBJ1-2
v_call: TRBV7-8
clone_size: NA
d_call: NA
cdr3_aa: CASSPQGYYGYTF
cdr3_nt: TGTGCCAGCAGCCCCCAGGGGTACTATGGCTACACCTTC

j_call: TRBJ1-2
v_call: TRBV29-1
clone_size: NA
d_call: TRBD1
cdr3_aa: CSVEAPRGDRGGYTF
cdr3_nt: TGCAGCGTTGAAGCTCCCCGGGGGGACAGGGGAGGCTACACCTTC

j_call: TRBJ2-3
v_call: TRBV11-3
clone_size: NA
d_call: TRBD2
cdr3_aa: CASSAGTSGEADTQYF
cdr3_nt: TGTGCCAGCAGCGCCGGGACTAGCGGGGAAGCAGATACGCAGTATTTT

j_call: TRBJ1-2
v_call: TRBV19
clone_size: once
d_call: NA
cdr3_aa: CASSIRGGLLGYTF
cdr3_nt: TGTGCCAGTAGTATCAGGGGCGGCCTCTTAGGCTACACCTTC

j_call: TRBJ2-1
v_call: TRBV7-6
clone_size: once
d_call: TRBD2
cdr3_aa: CASSLVYSGRKNEQFF
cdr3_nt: TGTGCCAGCAGCTTAGTTTATAGCGGGAGGAAGAATGAGCAGTTCTTC

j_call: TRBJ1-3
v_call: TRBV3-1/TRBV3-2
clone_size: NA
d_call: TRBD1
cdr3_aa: CASSRQGASGNTIYF
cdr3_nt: TGTGCCAGCAGCCGACAGGGGGCCTCTGGAAACACCATATATTTT

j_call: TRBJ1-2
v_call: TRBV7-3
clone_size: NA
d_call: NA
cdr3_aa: CASSPERWLGKSDGYTF
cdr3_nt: TGTGCCAGCAGCCCCGAAAGGTGGCTCGGGAAGAGCGATGGCTACACCTTC

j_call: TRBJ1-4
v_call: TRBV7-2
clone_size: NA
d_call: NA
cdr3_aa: CASSPGKNEKLFF
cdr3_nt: TGTGCCAGCAGCCCCGGGAAGAATGAAAAACTGTTTTTT

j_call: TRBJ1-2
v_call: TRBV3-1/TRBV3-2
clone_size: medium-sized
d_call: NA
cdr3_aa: CASSQVGDYYGYTF
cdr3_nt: TGTGCCAGCAGCCAAGTCGGGGATTACTATGGCTACACCTTC

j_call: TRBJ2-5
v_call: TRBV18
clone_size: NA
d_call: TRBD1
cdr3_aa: CASSPHQGAETQYF
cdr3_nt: TGTGCCAGCTCACCACATCAGGGGGCAGAGACCCAGTACTTC

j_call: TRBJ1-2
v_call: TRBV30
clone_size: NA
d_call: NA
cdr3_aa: CACSSRDTLGGYTF
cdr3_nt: TGTGCCTGCTCTTCAAGGGACACCTTAGGGGGCTACACCTTC

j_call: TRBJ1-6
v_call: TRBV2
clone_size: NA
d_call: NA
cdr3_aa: CASSGLSLSSYNSPLHF
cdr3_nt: TGTGCCAGCAGTGGATTATCCCTAAGCTCCTATAATTCACCCCTCCACTTT

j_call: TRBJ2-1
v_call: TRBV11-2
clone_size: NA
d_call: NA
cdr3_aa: CASSFPTVSGEGRRNEQFF
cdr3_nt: TGTGCCAGCAGCTTTCCCACAGTATCGGGAGAAGGGCGTCGCAATGAGCAGTTCTTC

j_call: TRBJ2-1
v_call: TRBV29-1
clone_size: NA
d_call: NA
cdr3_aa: CSVERGLGDEQFF
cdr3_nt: TGCAGCGTTGAAAGGGGCCTAGGGGATGAGCAGTTCTTC

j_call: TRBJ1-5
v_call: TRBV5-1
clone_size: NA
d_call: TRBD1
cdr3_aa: CASSPETGMPQHF
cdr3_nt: TGCGCCAGCAGCCCAGAGACAGGGATGCCCCAGCATTTT

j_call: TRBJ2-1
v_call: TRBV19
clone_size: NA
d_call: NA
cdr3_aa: CASTGWYNEQFF
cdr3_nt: TGTGCCAGTACAGGTTGGTACAATGAGCAGTTCTTC

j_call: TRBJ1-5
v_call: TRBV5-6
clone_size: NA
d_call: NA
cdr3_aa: CASSLAGGRQPQHF
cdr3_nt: TGTGCCAGCAGCTTGGCGGGGGGGCGTCAGCCCCAGCATTTT

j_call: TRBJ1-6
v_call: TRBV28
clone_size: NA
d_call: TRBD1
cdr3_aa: CASRMGADRGRRSPLHF
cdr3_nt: TGTGCCAGCAGAATGGGGGCCGACAGGGGGCGGCGTTCACCCCTCCACTTT

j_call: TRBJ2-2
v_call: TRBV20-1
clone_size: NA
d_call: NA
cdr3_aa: CSAERRRELFF
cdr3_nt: TGCAGTGCTGAAAGGAGAAGGGAGCTGTTTTTT

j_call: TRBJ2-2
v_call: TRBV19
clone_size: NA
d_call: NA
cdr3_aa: CASSMVRGRELFF
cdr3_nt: TGTGCCAGTAGTATGGTACGAGGCCGGGAGCTGTTTTTT

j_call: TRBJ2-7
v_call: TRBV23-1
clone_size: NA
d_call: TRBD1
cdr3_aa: CASSLILGDRTTSEQYF
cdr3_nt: TGCGCCAGCAGTCTAATACTGGGGGACAGGACCACCTCCGAGCAGTACTTC